What follows is one T cell receptor (beta chain) and its context. This entry comes from a study of blood T cell repertoires in COVID-19. On the study more broadly: Samples taken during acute and convalescent COVID-19 were collected in the United States, Italy and Spain. T cells, B-cell-depleted T cells, or PBMCs provided the cDNA or gDNA that served as material.

The V gene's germline CDR1 is SGHAT and CDR2 FQNNGV. The ends were cut back, 2 bases at V and 6 bases at J, with 11 bases in the middle. The CDR3 runs 14 residues. Per the original methods: Estimation of nucleated cell counts was performed using reference gene primer amplification. The protocol was immunoSEQ multiplex PCR, while the TCRdb copy is restricted to in-frame clones and leaves out a portion. The V and J calls and clone size are taken from that table; D and trimming were inferred from the DNA. The table includes 35,000 to 40,000 clones, roughly 87% detected once. V and J are TRBV11-2 and TRBJ2-1; a possible D gene is TRBD2 (5 bases). The sequence derives from a human donor in a cohort sampled during active COVID-19. The sample was peripheral blood. The CDR3 loop reads CASSLTRSGNEQFF. The CDR3, as DNA: TGTGCCAGCAGCTTAACGAGGAGCGGCAATGAGCAGTTCTTC. The full variable domain, rest sourced from reference TRBV11-2 and TRBJ2-1, is EAGVAQSPRYKIIEKRQSVAFWCNPISGHATLYWYQQILGQGPKLLIQFQNNGVVDDSQLPKDRFSAERLKGVDSTLKIQPAKLEDSAVYLCASSLTRSGNEQFFGPGTRLTVL.